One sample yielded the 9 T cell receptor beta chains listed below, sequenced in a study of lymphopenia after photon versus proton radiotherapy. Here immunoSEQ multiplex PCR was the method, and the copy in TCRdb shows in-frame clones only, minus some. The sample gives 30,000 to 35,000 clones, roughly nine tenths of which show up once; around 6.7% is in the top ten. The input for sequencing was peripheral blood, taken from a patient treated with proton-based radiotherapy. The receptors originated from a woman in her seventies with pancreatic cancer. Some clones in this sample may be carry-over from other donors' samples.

The CDR3 region is CASIPVDRGRDTEAFF. Here the CDR3 DNA reads TGTGCCAGCATACCGGTGGACAGGGGGCGAGACACTGAAGCTTTCTTT. The genes are TRBV19 and TRBJ1-1; 11 nucleotides agree with TRBD1. Losses at the gene ends were 9 bases for V and 3 bases for J; bases not matched to a gene: 12. The CDR3 covers 16 residues. Per the germline V gene, CDR1 is LNHDA and CDR2 is SQIVND (reference sequence).

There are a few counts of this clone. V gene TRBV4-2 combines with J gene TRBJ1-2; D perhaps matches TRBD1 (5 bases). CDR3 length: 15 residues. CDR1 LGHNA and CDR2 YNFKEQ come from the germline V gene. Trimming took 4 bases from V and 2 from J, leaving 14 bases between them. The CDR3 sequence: CASSLTLDTNYGYTF. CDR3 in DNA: TGTGCCAGCAGCCTAACCCTGGACACAAACTATGGCTACACCTTC.

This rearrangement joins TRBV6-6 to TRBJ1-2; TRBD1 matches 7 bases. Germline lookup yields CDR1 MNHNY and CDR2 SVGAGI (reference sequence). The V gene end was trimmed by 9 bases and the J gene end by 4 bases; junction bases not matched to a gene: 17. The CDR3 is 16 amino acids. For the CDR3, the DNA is TGTGCCAGTGCCCGGGACAGCGGCCCCGGGGGCTATGGCTACACCTTC. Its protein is CASARDSGPGGYGYTF.

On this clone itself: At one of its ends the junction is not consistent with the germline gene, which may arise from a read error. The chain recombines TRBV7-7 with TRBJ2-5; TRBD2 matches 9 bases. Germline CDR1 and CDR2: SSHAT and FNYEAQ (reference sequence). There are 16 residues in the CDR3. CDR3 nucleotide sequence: TGTGCTAGCAGCTTAGGTGTGGCGGGAGGGCAAGAGACCCAGTACTTC. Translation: CASSLGVAGGQETQYF.

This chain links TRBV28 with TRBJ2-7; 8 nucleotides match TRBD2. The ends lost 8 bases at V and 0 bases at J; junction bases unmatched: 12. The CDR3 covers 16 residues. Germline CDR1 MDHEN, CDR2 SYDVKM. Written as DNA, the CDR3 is TGTGCCAGCCGACGGGGGGGCGGATCGAGCTCCTACGAGCAGTACTTC. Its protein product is CASRRGGGSSSYEQYF.

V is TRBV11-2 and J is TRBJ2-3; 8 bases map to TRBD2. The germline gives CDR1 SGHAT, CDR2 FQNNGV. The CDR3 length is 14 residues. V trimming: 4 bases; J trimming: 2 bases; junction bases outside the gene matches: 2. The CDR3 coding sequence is TGTGCCAGCAGCTATAGCGGGAACACAGATACGCAGTATTTT. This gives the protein CASSYSGNTDTQYF. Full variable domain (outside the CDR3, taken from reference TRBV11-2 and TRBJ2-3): EAGVAQSPRYKIIEKRQSVAFWCNPISGHATLYWYQQILGQGPKLLIQFQNNGVVDDSQLPKDRFSAERLKGVDSTLKIQPAKLEDSAVYLCASSYSGNTDTQYFGPGTRLTVL.

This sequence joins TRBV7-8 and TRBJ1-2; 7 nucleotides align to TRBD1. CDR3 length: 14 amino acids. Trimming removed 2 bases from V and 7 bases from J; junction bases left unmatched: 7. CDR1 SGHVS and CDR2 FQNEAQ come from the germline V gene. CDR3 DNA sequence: TGTGCCAGCAGCTTAAACAGGGGCGGTCGTGGCTACACCTTC. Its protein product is CASSLNRGGRGYTF.

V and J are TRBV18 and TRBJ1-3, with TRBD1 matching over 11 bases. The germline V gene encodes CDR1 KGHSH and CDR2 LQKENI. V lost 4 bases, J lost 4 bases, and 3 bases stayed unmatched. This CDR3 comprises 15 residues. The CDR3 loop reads CASSLDRGQGNTIYF. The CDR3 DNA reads TGTGCCAGCTCACTGGACAGGGGGCAAGGAAACACCATATATTTT.

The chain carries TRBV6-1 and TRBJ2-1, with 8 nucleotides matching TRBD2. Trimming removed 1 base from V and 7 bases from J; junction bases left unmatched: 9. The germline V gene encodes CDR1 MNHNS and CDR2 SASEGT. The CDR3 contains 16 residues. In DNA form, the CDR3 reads TGTGCCAGCAGTGAAGAACGAAGCGGGAGTTGGAATGAGCAGTTCTTC. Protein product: CASSEERSGSWNEQFF.